This TCR beta chain comes out of a study of cytomegalovirus exposure and HLA in healthy donors. This PCR relied on a set of 60 Vbeta primers and 13 Jbeta primers. Repertoires were generated with immunoSEQ multiplex PCR, while TCRdb's copy carries only in-frame clones and drops some. The sample records 150,000 or so clones, approximately 79% being singletons. Sequenced: PBMCs. This clonotype was sampled from a man aged 18 to 30 in good health and CMV-seropositive.

The CDR3 spells CASSPYTLSNTEAFF. CDR3 DNA sequence: TGTGCCAGCAGCCCCTATACTCTCTCGAACACTGAAGCTTTCTTT. This rearrangement joins TRBV14 to TRBJ1-1, with D unclear. CDR1 and CDR2 from the germline V gene are SGHDN and FVKESK. Trimming left V 4 bases short and J 1 base short, with 13 bases between. The CDR3 is made up of 15 amino acids.